The 18 T cell receptor beta chains reported below all come from one sample, sequenced in a study of pediatric ulcerative colitis. One to two pinch biopsies were taken from the rectum during colonoscopy. The table came from immunoSEQ multiplex PCR; TCRdb's copy has only in-frame clones and leaves some out. The data show 15,000 to 20,000 clones, with more than 75% seen just once and over 6.5% held by the top ten. The material sequenced was gut tissue. Receptor source: a boy aged 5-17 years who was a control in a study of pediatric ulcerative colitis.

V is TRBV21-1 and J is TRBJ1-1. TRBV21-1 is annotated as a pseudogene. This CDR3 comprises 12 residues. CDR3 protein: CASSKGLFEAFF. The CDR3 DNA is TGTGCCAGCAGCAAAGGCTTGTTTGAAGCTTTCTTT.

The V gene is TRBV6-6, the J gene TRBJ2-7; D could derive from TRBD1 or TRBD2 (5 bases each). Germline V gives CDR1 MNHNY, CDR2 SVGAGI (reference sequence). Trimming took 2 bases from V and 5 from J, leaving 13 bases between them. The CDR3 is made up of 14 amino acids. The CDR3 reads CASSYAGQGHEQYF. The CDR3 DNA sequence: TGTGCCAGCAGTTACGCGGGCCAGGGCCACGAGCAGTACTTC.

This sequence joins TRBV9 and TRBJ2-3; the match to TRBD2 covers 11 bases. The CDR3 has 16 residues. Per the germline V gene, CDR1 is SGDLS and CDR2 is YYNGEE. The J segment lost 6 bases and the V segment lost 1 base, leaving 7 bases of the junction unmatched. Here the CDR3 DNA reads TGTGCCAGCAGCGTACAGACTAGCGGGGAGGGGGATACGCAGTATTTT. Its translation is CASSVQTSGEGDTQYF.

The chain combines TRBV6-4 with TRBJ1-1; D is unresolved. The CDR3 runs 13 residues. Trimming stripped 0 bases from V and 6 bases from J, with 8 bases between. Germline lookup yields CDR1 MRHNA and CDR2 SNTAGT. CDR3 sequence (DNA): TGTGCCAGCAGTGACTCGGAGGGATCTGAAGCTTTCTTT. It codes for CASSDSEGSEAFF.

The chain is built from TRBV7-2 and TRBJ1-1, with D possibly TRBD1 on 5 matching bases. The CDR3 totals 13 residues. From germline, CDR1 is SGHTA and CDR2 FQGNSA. Trimming removed 1 base from V and 7 bases from J, with 10 bases in between. CDR3 sequence: CASSLDRRSEAFF. The DNA for the CDR3 is TGTGCCAGCAGCTTAGACAGGCGTAGTGAAGCTTTCTTT. Together with reference TRBV7-2 and TRBJ1-1, the CDR3 gives the full variable domain: GAGVSQSPSNKVTEKGKDVELRCDPISGHTALYWYRQSLGQGLEFLIYFQGNSAPDKSGLPSDRFSAERTGGSVSTLTIQRTQQEDSAVYLCASSLDRRSEAFFGQGTRLTVV.

V is TRBV7-8 and J is TRBJ2-1; a weak D match, TRBD1 (6 bases). V shed 3 bases and J shed 6 bases, with 24 bases lying between them. Germline V lookup: CDR1 SGHVS, CDR2 FQNEAQ. CDR3 size: 18 residues. DNA of the CDR3: TGTGCCAGCAGCTTTGGCTTTTCCGGGACAAGGGCGTCCAATGAGCAGTTCTTC. Its protein product is CASSFGFSGTRASNEQFF.

CDR3 amino acids: CASSLAGVLTGELFF. In nucleotides, the CDR3 is TGCGCCAGCAGCTTAGCGGGGGTCCTCACCGGGGAGCTGTTTTTT. The V and J genes are TRBV5-1 and TRBJ2-2; 8 bases fit TRBD2. The V gene end was trimmed by 2 bases and the J gene end by 4 bases; junction bases not matched to a gene: 4. This CDR3 spans 15 amino acids. Germline CDR1 SGHRS, CDR2 YFSETQ.

V usage is TRBV7-2 and J usage is TRBJ1-6, with no clear D. The CDR3 is 17 residues long. Per the germline V gene, CDR1 is SGHTA and CDR2 is FQGNSA. V lost 4 bases to trimming and J lost 8 bases, with 21 bases between them. For the CDR3, the DNA is TGTGCCAGCAGCTCTCGAGCCGGGTTGCGTCTGGATTCACCCCTCCACTTT. This sequence encodes CASSSRAGLRLDSPLHF.

There are a few counts of this clone. This chain uses TRBV11-2 with TRBJ1-5; no definite D call. Trimming shortened V by 1 base and J by 4 bases, and 11 bases separated the two germline ends. CDR1 and CDR2 from the germline V gene are SGHAT and FQNNGV. The CDR3 is made up of 15 amino acids. CDR3 in DNA: TGTGCCAGCAGCTTAGGGGTAGGGCCAAATCAGCCCCAGCATTTT. As protein: CASSLGVGPNQPQHF.

The genes are TRBV5-6 and TRBJ2-1; D remains ambiguous. This CDR3 has 13 residues. V was clipped by 2 bases and J by 0 bases, with 3 bases between them. Germline CDR1 and CDR2: SGHDT and YYEEEE. The CDR3 DNA reads TGTGCCAGCAGCTTAGCCTCCTACAATGAGCAGTTCTTC. Amino acids: CASSLASYNEQFF.

The J gene is TRBJ1-1, the V gene TRBV7-8; 8 bases are a match to TRBD1. Germline V gene data show CDR1 as SGHVS and CDR2 as FQNEAQ. Unmatched junction bases numbered 6, after V lost 1 base and J lost 5 bases. The length of the CDR3 is 15 residues. The CDR3 protein is CASSLVYGTGTEAFF. The CDR3 bases are TGTGCCAGCAGCTTAGTGTATGGGACAGGAACTGAAGCTTTCTTT.

This sequence joins TRBV19 and TRBJ2-3; D might be TRBD1 (5 bases). The CDR3 is 15 residues long. Trimming removed 7 bases at V and 0 bases at J, with 14 bases between. Germline V lookup: CDR1 LNHDA, CDR2 SQIVND (reference sequence). CDR3 sequence: CASNIGAGSTDTQYF. The CDR3 DNA is TGTGCCAGTAATATTGGGGCAGGGAGCACAGATACGCAGTATTTT.

This chain uses TRBV9 with TRBJ1-1; perhaps TRBD1 as D (5 bases). The CDR3 consists of 15 residues. V gave up 7 bases and J gave up 1 base, with 17 bases separating them. CDR1 is SGDLS, CDR2 YYNGEE, per germline. The CDR3 nucleotides are TGTGCCAGCTCCGTGGGGGGTATGGAGAACACTGAAGCTTTCTTT. As protein: CASSVGGMENTEAFF.

This sequence joins TRBV25-1 and TRBJ2-7; 7 nucleotides line up with TRBD2. The V and J ends lost 11 bases and 3 bases, in that order; junction bases with no gene match: 16. The CDR3 runs 15 residues. The V gene's germline CDR1 is MGHDK and CDR2 SYGVNS. This CDR3 is CASNSAGTENYEQYF. The CDR3 region has the DNA TGTGCCTCAAACTCAGCGGGGACGGAAAACTACGAGCAGTACTTC.

This clone showed up just a few times. The V gene is TRBV5-8, the J gene TRBJ1-4; D remains ambiguous. Per the germline V gene, CDR1 is SGHTS and CDR2 is YDEGEE. The CDR3 is 14 residues long. Trimming removed 2 bases at V and 4 bases at J, with 9 bases between. The CDR3 DNA reads TGTGCCAGCAGCTTTCACAGCTTTAATGAAAAACTGTTTTTT. This encodes CASSFHSFNEKLFF. Full variable domain (remainder filled in from reference TRBV5-8 and TRBJ1-4): EAGVTQSPTHLIKTRGQQATLRCSPISGHTSVYWYQQALGLGLQFLLWYDEGEERNRGNFPPRFSGRQFPNYSSELNVNALELEDSALYLCASSFHSFNEKLFFGSGTQLSVL.

This clone has a handful of counts. The chain has TRBV2 and TRBJ1-5, with 7 bases fitting TRBD1. Germline lookup yields CDR1 SNHLY and CDR2 FYNNEI. The CDR3 spans 14 residues. Germline trimming cut 5 bases from V and 5 bases from J; bases unmatched to any gene: 6. CDR3 nucleotide sequence: TGTGCCAGCAGTTCCCGACAGGGATATCAGCCCCAGCATTTT. The encoded protein is CASSSRQGYQPQHF.

The V gene is TRBV11-2, the J gene TRBJ1-2; TRBD1 agrees at 8 bases. CDR3 length: 15 residues. Trimming cost V 5 bases and J 3 bases; bases outside gene matches: 8. The germline V gene encodes CDR1 SGHAT and CDR2 FQNNGV. The DNA for the CDR3 is TGTGCCAGCAGCGCCCCGGGACAGGCATACTATGGCTACACCTTC. This translates into CASSAPGQAYYGYTF.

The chain employs TRBV11-1 and TRBJ1-1; 8 positions match TRBD1. Germline CDR1 reads SGHAT; CDR2 reads FQDESV (reference sequence). The CDR3 loop spans 14 amino acids. V was pared by 5 bases and J by 3 bases, with 5 bases of the junction left unmatched. CDR3: CASSQGQGDTEAFF. Written as DNA, the CDR3 is TGTGCCAGCAGCCAAGGACAGGGAGACACTGAAGCTTTCTTT.